This T cell receptor beta chain was retrieved from a study of cytomegalovirus exposure and HLA in healthy donors (TCRdb year 2017). About the full investigation: An earlier analysis of fewer than 750 of the donors reported over 250 Gb of sequence data and 117 million unique TCR beta sequences obtained from around 170 million T cells. An early release that covered some 640 HLA-typed donors contained about 300 gigabases of sequencing data and around 80 million unique TCR sequences. Among the approximately 400 genotyped donors, approximately 77% belonged to the genetic ancestry cluster associated with self-reported Caucasian donors. The study aimed to test whether cataloging public T cell receptors could reveal signatures of past pathogen exposure. Using immunosequencing, the study profiled T cell repertoires from 500 to 800 subjects and related those repertoires to cytomegalovirus serostatus. In addition to the first cohort of 666 subjects, a separate validation cohort of approximately 130 different subjects was used. High-throughput TCR immunosequencing, statistical association of individual TCRs with disease status, and machine learning were combined to predict cytomegalovirus infection status. To study patterns of TCR occurrence, a later analysis re-analyzed previously published TCR beta repertoires from 650 to 750 donors and added high-resolution HLA genotyping. Rather than using new phenotypic data, the later analysis identified candidate immune exposures from TCR beta sequences and from how often those sequences occurred across donors. To decide whether each TCR beta V gene segment behaved as functional or pseudogenic, an earlier analysis of nearly 600 of the donors relied on high-throughput TCR beta sequencing. Donor age, sex, ethnicity and CMV serostatus were collected together with the repertoire data. A later genetic analysis took genome-wide SNP genotypes for about 60% of the roughly 670 donors and used that subset as a discovery cohort. All discovery cohort repertoires had been generated on a single sequencing platform. HLA typing covered class I and class II loci at four-digit resolution. The number of donors typed differed by locus, with roughly 620-640 for A, B, C, DRB1 and DQB1, approximately 500 for DQA1, some 570 for DPA1, and around 460 for DPB1. Several DR-DQ haplotypes were handled as single units for association and clustering, since linkage in the cohort was strong. Across some 400 genotyped donors of the cohort, an average of about 240,000 unique TCR beta nucleotide sequences per donor were sequenced, and roughly 18% of those sequences were non-productive.

This clone was detected only once. Its antigen is not yet known. Base qualities are not recorded, but no much larger clone differs from it by a single base. Receptor amplification or capture employed the immunoSEQ multiplex PCR assay. For the multiplex PCR, a mixture combining 60 forward primers for TCR Vbeta segments and 13 reverse primers for TCR Jbeta segments was used. The CDR3 region of rearranged TCR beta genes was amplified from genomic DNA with a multiplex PCR assay. The amplified TCR beta libraries were sequenced on the Illumina HiSeq System as 87-base-pair reads. The original methods were these. In a later analysis, some 80 million unique TCR beta chains were counted across the 650 to 700 repertoires, and roughly 10 million of these chains were shared by at least two donors. A nearest-neighbor algorithm error-corrected the raw reads and collapsed the reads into unique sequences, merging closely related sequences to remove PCR and sequencing errors. To assign V, D and J gene segments, CDR3 sequences were aligned to IMGT reference sequences. For a sequence to be retained, a match of at least six nucleotides to both a V gene segment and a J gene segment was required. Rearrangements were classified as productive when the CDR3 lacked stop codons and remained in frame with V and J, and all other rearrangements were classified as non-productive. Following IMGT convention, CDR3 was defined as the stretch from the second conserved V-encoded cysteine up to the conserved J-encoded phenylalanine. Sequences without an unambiguous match to a single V gene segment were excluded from the earlier analysis of 450 to 650 of the donors. An earlier analysis of 500 to 700 of the donors classified V segments as functional when productive rearrangements were above 56.7% and as segregating when the standard deviation between donors was above 5%. A statistical classification framework was built for diagnosing cytomegalovirus status from the catalog of TCR beta chain sequences. In a later analysis, V and J genes were assigned by comparing TCR nucleotide sequences against IMGT/GENE-DB human TR gene sequences. Using the TCRdist pipeline, a later analysis assigned CDR3 sequences along with most-parsimonious VDJ recombination scenarios. In a later analysis, each TCR beta chain was defined by its CDR3 amino acid sequence together with its V-gene family, and reads without a unique V-gene family were excluded. As a way to deal with suspected cross-contamination and a sequencing artifact, a later analysis dropped 500 to 700 nucleotide sequences that were highly shared and had low generation probability. In a later analysis, a clonal expansion index for each public chain was calculated from normalized within-repertoire ranks of inferred template counts. A later analysis computed generation probabilities with a VDJ recombination model fitted to out-of-frame rearrangements, and checked the results against IGoR. A later analysis scored TCR-TCR, TCR-HLA and TCR-CMV co-occurrence with hypergeometric tests, applying a repertoire-size bias correction to TCR pairs. In a later analysis, false discovery rates were estimated by permuting HLA or CMV assignments 20 times. In a later analysis, co-occurring TCRs were grouped using DBSCAN, and TCRdist sequence similarity was added for clustering within HLA-allele-positive subsets. Repertoires with fewer than 30,000 or more than 120,000 public chains were left out of co-occurrence clustering, as were about five repertoires with anomalous nucleotide sharing. TCRdb took over this immuneACCESS table, retaining in-frame rearrangements with V and J assigned. Such tables are incomplete; in checked studies, under half of the missing clones stem from an unresolved V gene, and the remainder is unexplained. V and J calls and clone size follow that table, whereas D and trimming were derived from the DNA. A total of under 200,000 clones appear in this sample, 80% of them only once. Under 7.5% of the sample belongs to the ten largest clones.

Per the germline V gene (reference sequence), LNHDA is the CDR1 and SQIVND is the CDR2. The CDR3 runs 16 amino acids, cysteine and phenylalanine included. Here the CDR3 DNA is all that survives: 48 bases in frame from base 1. V has 1 base trimmed and J has 5 bases trimmed; junction bases matching no gene number 11. The cohort was made up of several hundred healthy bone marrow donors. All cohort members were sampled while nominally healthy, although unrecorded immune exposures were likely present. The donor was CMV seronegative and belonged to the group of 350 or so seronegative cohort members. Every donor gave a peripheral blood sample, and the peripheral blood mononuclear cells from that sample were used for TCR beta sequencing. The Qiagen DNeasy Blood Extraction Kit was used to extract genomic DNA from the blood cell samples. Overall study outcomes, separate from this receptor: The earlier analysis of a few hundred of the donors excluded around 17 rarely observed V segments, including chromosome 9 orphons, because counts were too low. Most TCR sequences were seen in very few donors, while some public TCRs were found in many individuals. A cluster of highly shared sequence variants was judged likely to represent a technical artifact of the sequencing pipeline. The study gave a list of around 170 TCR beta chains associated with cytomegalovirus. Compared with the 666-donor mean, donors in an Asian-associated ancestry cluster had fewer N-insertions in productive TCRs, according to a later genetic analysis. According to a later analysis, TCR association rates differed among HLA loci, with DRB1 alleles showing the most associated TCRs and HLA-C alleles showing the fewest. In a later analysis, HLA-associated TCR beta chains were found to be more clonally expanded and to have lower generation probabilities than equally common non-associated chains. In vitro tests confirmed that three of the cytomegalovirus-associated TCR beta chains recognize cytomegalovirus antigens. In a later analysis, most CMV-associated TCR beta chains were found to appear HLA-restricted, with HLA associations seemingly driven largely by CMV exposure. The authors suggested that the approach could potentially be generalized to other disease states and immunological phenotypes. Correlated functional status among segregating V segments might reflect linkage disequilibrium, but an unknown experimental factor could not be ruled out. A further reported finding was that TCR beta sequences accurately predicted the HLA-A and HLA-B alleles for most subjects in the first cohort. CMV serostatus was the only immune exposure information available for the cohort. When HLA alleles, especially DR and DQ, strongly co-occurred, attributing TCR associations to individual alleles was difficult. Sequencing depth was assumed to be roughly uniform across donors in the presence/absence analyses, though that assumption may not hold. This cohort had only TCR beta chains sequenced, and the lack of alpha or paired-chain data limited which features could be detected. Some IMGT-functional V segments, including TRBV6-2 and TRBV6-3, could not be distinguished by the 87-base-pair reads and were therefore excluded. Broadly in line with IMGT annotations, most TCR beta V segments showed up in productive rearrangements about 87% or about 30% of the time in an earlier analysis of some 590 of the donors. Because HLA typing was missing for some donors at each locus, association tests included only the typed subset. A later analysis associated 16,951 TCR beta sequences with specific HLA alleles at a false discovery rate of 0.05. The classifier was reported to diagnose cytomegalovirus status with high specificity and sensitivity in both the original and validation cohorts. An association between a missense DCLRE1C variant and V-gene and J-gene trimming of TCR beta chains was found in a later genetic analysis and replicated in an independent cohort. A later analysis reported that several top co-occurrence clusters appeared linked to parvovirus B19, influenza, CMV and Epstein-Barr virus.

The sample was PBMCs. The V gene is TRBV19 and the J gene is TRBJ2-7, with 7 bases in between that match TRBD1. The TCR comes from a middle-aged man in good health and CMV-seronegative. The nucleotide sequence is given as TGTGCCAGTAGTATAGGGGGTCGGACAGGTTCCCACGAGCAGTACTTC. This encodes CASSIGGRTGSHEQYF.